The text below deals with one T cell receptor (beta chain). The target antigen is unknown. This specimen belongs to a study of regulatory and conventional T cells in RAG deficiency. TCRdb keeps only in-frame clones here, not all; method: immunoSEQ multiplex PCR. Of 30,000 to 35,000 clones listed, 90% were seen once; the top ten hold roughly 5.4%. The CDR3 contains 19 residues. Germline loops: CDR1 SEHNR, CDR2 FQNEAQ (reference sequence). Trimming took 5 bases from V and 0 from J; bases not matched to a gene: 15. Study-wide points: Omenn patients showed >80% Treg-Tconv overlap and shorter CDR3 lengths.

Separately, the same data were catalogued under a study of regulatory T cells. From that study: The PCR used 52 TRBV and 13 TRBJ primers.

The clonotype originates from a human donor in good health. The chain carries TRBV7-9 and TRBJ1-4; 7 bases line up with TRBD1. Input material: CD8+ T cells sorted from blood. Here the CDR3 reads CASSPPVGGGDATNEKLFF. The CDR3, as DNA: TGTGCCAGCAGCCCGCCAGTTGGAGGGGGCGATGCAACTAATGAAAAACTGTTTTTT.